The TCR beta chain under discussion was sequenced for a study of a mutant IDH1 vaccine in newly diagnosed glioma. Study at large: Initiation of the vaccine course occurred 4-6 weeks after radiotherapy alone, or alongside temozolomide cycles. Earlier care involved radiotherapy, temozolomide, or both, and the majority received both. Study-level results: Pseudoprogression showed no apparent link to changes in top peripheral T cell clonotypes.

Clones were read by immunoSEQ multiplex PCR, and TCRdb kept only the in-frame ones, dropping some. The table includes fewer than 45,000 clones, 84% detected once. With 7 bases removed from V and 1 base from J, the gap between germline ends came to 16 bases. Germline lookup yields CDR1 SGHNT and CDR2 YYREEE (reference sequence). The CDR3 is 15 residues long. For this clone: Antigen specificity is unknown.

Time point in this sample: week 11, during vaccination. In the vaccine, a single dose held 300 ug of the mutant IDH1 20-mer peptide, along with topical imiquimod. Sample: PBMCs, taken from a glioma patient whose treatment included an IDH1 peptide vaccine. This receptor was identified in a man aged 40-55 years with glioma. The chain links TRBV5-4 to TRBJ2-3, with D possibly being TRBD2 (7 bases). This CDR3 is CASRRGGSRTDTQYF. CDR3 DNA sequence: TGTGCCAGCCGAAGGGGGGGCTCTCGCACAGATACGCAGTATTTT.